The 18 T cell receptor beta chains in this list originate from one sample, sequenced in a study of blood T cells in healthy people across ages. Alongside a J-beta primer mix, a sample-barcoded 5' primer served in a second PCR lasting roughly 6 to 11 cycles. TCRdb re-derived calls from the 5' RACE reads in MiXCR, one entry per CDR3 protein. Among some 860,000 distinct CDR3 sequences listed, roughly three fifths were seen once. What was sequenced was blood. These receptors all come from a man aged 35 to 55 in good health.

The chain recombines TRBV29-1 with TRBJ2-1, with 7 bases lining up with TRBD1. V shed 6 bases, J shed 9 bases, and the junction held 11 bases outside the gene matches. The CDR3 is made up of 13 amino acids. CDR1 and CDR2 from the germline V gene are SQVTM and ANQGSEA. The CDR3: CSVERGQGREQFF. As DNA, the CDR3 is TGCAGCGTGGAAAGGGGGCAGGGTCGTGAGCAGTTCTTC.

The rearrangement joins TRBV27 to TRBJ2-7; a possible D gene is TRBD2 (7 bases). The CDR3 sequence is 16 residues long. The germline V gene has CDR1 MNHEY and CDR2 SMNVEV (reference sequence). Trimming cost V 5 bases and J 0 bases, with 17 bases left between them. CDR3 nucleotide sequence: TGTGCCAGCAGTCCATCCCGGGGGGCGGTCTCCTACGAGCAGTACTTC. Protein: CASSPSRGAVSYEQYF.

The chain links TRBV5-6 to TRBJ1-3; 11 bases map to TRBD1. Trimming cost V 5 bases and J 4 bases; bases outside gene matches: 5. CDR1 and CDR2 (germline): SGHDT, YYEEEE. The CDR3 sequence is 15 residues long. In DNA, the CDR3 is TGTGCCAGCAGTCGGACAGGGGGCGAGGGAAACACCATATATTTT. It codes for CASSRTGGEGNTIYF.

This clonotype came up a few times. For the CDR3, the DNA is TGTGCCAGCAGCTTAGGTAGGACTGAAGCTTTCTTT. Its translation: CASSLGRTEAFF. The chain employs TRBV7-8 and TRBJ1-1; no definite D call. From germline, CDR1 is SGHVS and CDR2 FQNEAQ. CDR3 size: 12 residues. V lost 1 base, J lost 5 bases, and 5 bases lay in between.

The chain has TRBV7-9 and TRBJ2-3, with D uncertain. The germline CDR1 and CDR2 sequences are SEHNR and FQNEAQ (reference sequence). V dropped 8 bases and J dropped 0 bases, with 6 bases sitting between them. The CDR3 loop spans 12 amino acids. CDR3 in DNA: TGTGCCAGCGTACGGAGCACAGATACGCAGTATTTT. As protein: CASVRSTDTQYF. Variable domain in full (rest from reference TRBV7-9 and TRBJ2-3): DTGVSQNPRHKITKRGQNVTFRCDPISEHNRLYWYRQTLGQGPEFLTYFQNEAQLEKSRLLSDRFSAERPKGSFSTLEIQRTEQGDSAMYLCASVRSTDTQYFGPGTRLTVL.

This sequence joins TRBV7-2 and TRBJ2-1; 8 bases map to TRBD1. Looked up from germline, CDR1 is SGHTA and CDR2 is FQGNSA. V dropped 2 bases and J dropped 0; count of bases not matched to a gene: 12. The CDR3 has 19 residues. The CDR3 is CASSLPGQGKESSYNEQFF. CDR3 bases: TGTGCCAGCAGCTTACCCGGACAGGGAAAAGAGAGCTCCTACAATGAGCAGTTCTTC.

This chain joins TRBV10-2 and TRBJ2-7, with D perhaps TRBD1 (6 bases). The CDR3 is made up of 11 amino acids. CDR1 is WSHSY, CDR2 SAAADI, per germline. V gave up 10 bases and J gave up 3 bases, with 10 bases separating them. The CDR3 DNA sequence: TGCGCCACCCGGACAGACTACGAGCAGTACTTC. Its translation: CATRTDYEQYF.

The chain links TRBV24-1 to TRBJ2-1, with 9 bases aligning to TRBD2. V lost 4 bases to trimming and J lost 13 bases; unmatched junction nucleotides: 10. The CDR3 extends over 14 amino acids. CDR1 is KGHDR and CDR2 is SFDVKD in the germline V gene. The CDR3: CATSESGTSSSQFF. The DNA for the CDR3 is TGTGCCACCAGTGAGTCCGGGACTAGCTCTTCACAGTTCTTC.

This sequence joins TRBV5-1 and TRBJ2-3; D ambiguous. The CDR3 totals 15 residues. Germline V gene lookup returns CDR1 SGHRS and CDR2 YFSETQ. The ends were cut back, 0 bases at V and 4 bases at J, with 12 bases in the middle. DNA for the CDR3: TGCGCCAGCAGCTTGGGTCCGGCTAGTGCAGATACGCAGTATTTT. Amino acid sequence: CASSLGPASADTQYF.

V and J are TRBV20-1 and TRBJ1-5, with a weak D call TRBD1 (5 bases). The CDR3 has 14 amino acids. Germline lookup yields CDR1 DFQATT and CDR2 SNEGSKA (reference sequence). Trimming left V 2 bases short and J 7 bases short, with 15 bases between. The CDR3 reads CSARPDGDEQPQHF. The CDR3 nucleotides read TGCAGTGCTAGACCGGACGGGGACGAACAGCCCCAGCATTTT.

V gene TRBV27 combines with J gene TRBJ1-2; D is uncertain. This CDR3 has 13 residues. The V gene lost 0 bases and the J gene lost 4 bases, with 6 bases spanning the gap. Germline lookup yields CDR1 MNHEY and CDR2 SMNVEV (reference sequence). CDR3 DNA sequence: TGTGCCAGCAGTTTATCTGGCACCTATGGCTACACCTTC. Protein: CASSLSGTYGYTF.

The chain uses TRBV11-2 and TRBJ2-7; 9 nucleotides agree with TRBD2. Germline values: CDR1 SGHAT, CDR2 FQNNGV. V dropped 2 bases and J dropped 4; count of bases not matched to a gene: 12. The CDR3 spans 17 residues. The CDR3 DNA reads TGTGCCAGCAGCTTAACCTTCCCTAGCGGGGAAATTTACGAGCAGTACTTC. This encodes CASSLTFPSGEIYEQYF.

This clonotype was seen a handful of times. The V and J genes are TRBV27 and TRBJ2-5, with D unresolved. CDR1 MNHEY and CDR2 SMNVEV come from the germline V gene (reference sequence). Between the trimmed V and J ends, which lost 1 base and 1 base, there was a span of 10 bases. The length of the CDR3 is 15 residues. The CDR3 spells CASSLFIGPQETQYF. In nucleotides, the CDR3 is TGTGCCAGCAGTTTATTCATCGGACCCCAAGAGACCCAGTACTTC.

The V and J genes are TRBV9 and TRBJ2-2, with D possibly TRBD2 on 5 matching bases. From germline, CDR1 is SGDLS and CDR2 YYNGEE. The CDR3 contains 16 residues. V gave up 5 bases and J gave up 3 bases, with 17 bases separating them. CDR3 DNA sequence: TGTGCCAGCAGTCCGCTAGCCCTAGGCGACACCGGGGAGCTGTTTTTT. Translation gives CASSPLALGDTGELFF.

V is TRBV5-1 and J is TRBJ2-1; 8 bases align to TRBD2. The closer fit of TRBJ2-7 to the DNA end suggests the J call may be wrong. This CDR3 has 16 amino acids. Per the germline V gene, CDR1 is SGHRS and CDR2 is YFSETQ. The CDR3 DNA sequence: TGCGCCAGCAGCTCTAGCGGGCCAACTAACTACAATGAGCAGTACTTC. The encoded protein is CASSSSGPTNYNEQYF.

CDR3 loop: CASSLTLGAPYEQYF. CDR3 bases: TGTGCCAGCAGCTTAACTCTCGGCGCTCCCTACGAGCAGTACTTC. This chain links TRBV7-3 with TRBJ2-7; D is unresolved. The CDR3 totals 15 residues. Germline CDR1 reads SGHTA; CDR2 reads FQGTGA. Trimming stripped 0 bases from V and 2 bases from J, with 11 bases between.

Points on this clonotype: Its ends do not fully match the called genes, so a read error is possible. This rearrangement joins TRBV7-9 to TRBJ2-5, with TRBD2 matching over 8 bases. Germline-derived CDR1 and CDR2 are SEHNR and FQNEAQ (reference sequence). This CDR3 comprises 16 residues. CDR3 DNA sequence: TGTGCCAGCACCTTAGCGGGACTAGGCGTCCAAGAGACCCAGTACTTC. The encoded protein is CASTLAGLGVQETQYF.

This clonotype was seen only a few times. This chain links TRBV10-3 with TRBJ1-4; D gene unclear. V lost 9 bases and J 6 bases, leaving 14 bases between the germline ends. The length of the CDR3 is 13 residues. Looked up from germline, CDR1 is ENHRY and CDR2 is SYGVKD. The CDR3: CAIAVGSDEKLFF. The DNA of the CDR3 is TGTGCCATAGCCGTGGGTTCGGATGAAAAACTGTTTTTT.